Following are 20 T cell receptor beta chains from one sample sequenced in a study of control samples from healthy donors and cancer patients. The assay was immunoSEQ multiplex PCR, and TCRdb's table has in-frame clones only and misses some. The sample consists of about 94,000 clones, less than 95% of them appearing once. The sample comprised blood. Receptors were obtained from a woman younger than 30 in good health.

J is TRBJ2-5 and V is TRBV5-1, with TRBD1 as a possible D gene (5 bases). The germline V gene has CDR1 SGHRS and CDR2 YFSETQ. Trimming took off 4 bases at V and 2 bases at J, with 12 bases between the two ends. The CDR3 length is 14 residues. CDR3 region: CASSLQTVQETQYF. DNA of the CDR3: TGCGCCAGCAGCCTCCAGACAGTACAAGAGACCCAGTACTTC.

The chain joins TRBV5-8 to TRBJ1-2; 12 bases are shared with TRBD1. Germline values: CDR1 SGHTS, CDR2 YDEGEE. The V gene end was trimmed by 4 bases and the J gene end by 8 bases; junction bases not matched to a gene: 12. The CDR3 length is 16 residues. The CDR3 DNA reads as TGTGCCAGCAGCCCCTTCTGGGACAGGGGGCCTGGCGGCTACACCTTC. This encodes CASSPFWDRGPGGYTF. Using reference TRBV5-8 and TRBJ1-2 for the parts outside the CDR3, the full variable domain is EAGVTQSPTHLIKTRGQQATLRCSPISGHTSVYWYQQALGLGLQFLLWYDEGEERNRGNFPPRFSGRQFPNYSSELNVNALELEDSALYLCASSPFWDRGPGGYTFGSGTRLTVV.

The chain carries TRBV3-1 (or the pseudogene TRBV3-2) and TRBJ1-1, with 9 bases aligning to TRBD1. The CDR3 is made up of 15 amino acids. Germline-derived CDR1 and CDR2 are LGHDT and YNNKEL (reference sequence). J was trimmed by 5 bases and V by 4 bases; bases with no gene match: 8. The CDR3 coding sequence is TGTGCCAGCAGCCGGAAATCCGGGACAGGGACTGAAGCTTTCTTT. Its translation is CASSRKSGTGTEAFF.

The CDR3 protein is CASSSNTGGEGQPQHF. In nucleotides, the CDR3 is TGTGCCAGCAGTTCAAATACAGGGGGAGAGGGACAGCCCCAGCATTTT. This rearrangement joins TRBV6-6 to TRBJ1-5; 8 bases are shared with TRBD1. There are 16 residues in the CDR3. Germline CDR1 is MNHNY and CDR2 is SVGAGI (reference sequence). Trimming at V came to 4 bases and at J to 7 bases, leaving 12 bases not matched to a gene.

The V gene is TRBV4-1, the J gene TRBJ1-4, with D unclear. From germline, CDR1 is MGHRA and CDR2 YSYEKL. CDR3 length: 17 residues. V shed 1 base and J shed 4 bases, with 16 bases lying between them. DNA for the CDR3: TGCGCCAGCAGCCAAGCCCCTCACAGTTCAGTTAATGAAAAACTGTTTTTT. Residues: CASSQAPHSSVNEKLFF.

The chain couples TRBV3-1 (or the pseudogene TRBV3-2) to TRBJ2-7, with TRBD2 identical over 14 bases. Germline CDR1 and CDR2: LGHDT and YNNKEL (reference sequence). V dropped 4 bases and J dropped 4; count of bases not matched to a gene: 9. The length of the CDR3 is 17 residues. CDR3 coding DNA: TGTGCCAGCAGCCCCGGACTAGCGGGGGGACGTGAATACGAGCAGTACTTC. Translating gives CASSPGLAGGREYEQYF.

This sequence joins TRBV11-1 and TRBJ1-2; a weak D match, TRBD1 (5 bases). Germline V lookup: CDR1 SGHAT, CDR2 FQDESV (reference sequence). V shed 5 bases and J shed 6 bases, with 16 bases lying between them. The CDR3 totals 14 residues. CDR3 DNA: TGTGCCAGCAGCCCATATCAGGGAATGGATGGCTACACCTTC. Translation: CASSPYQGMDGYTF.

The V call is TRBV9, the J call TRBJ2-1; tentatively, D is TRBD2 (6 bases). The CDR3 runs 16 residues. Germline V lookup: CDR1 SGDLS, CDR2 YYNGEE. V lost 0 bases, J lost 2 bases, and 12 bases lay in between. The CDR3 coding sequence is TGTGCCAGCAGCGTAGAAGGAGGGGATACCTACAATGAGCAGTTCTTC. Residues: CASSVEGGDTYNEQFF.

This chain joins TRBV12-3 or TRBV12-4 and TRBJ2-1; D is undetermined. The CDR3 is 13 residues long. Deletions cut 3 bases from V and 4 bases from J, with 7 bases between. CDR3: CASSFDYYNEQFF. The DNA for the CDR3 is TGTGCCAGCAGTTTCGATTATTACAATGAGCAGTTCTTC.

The chain carries TRBV20-1 and TRBJ1-6; tentatively, D is TRBD1 (5 bases). The CDR3 extends over 17 amino acids. Germline loops: CDR1 DFQATT, CDR2 SNEGSKA (reference sequence). Between the trimmed V and J ends, which lost 3 bases and 5 bases, there was a span of 20 bases. In DNA form, the CDR3 reads TGCAGTGCTAGTCTCACGGGACCCCCCTCGGATAATTCACCCCTCCACTTT. Translation gives CSASLTGPPSDNSPLHF.

The chain has TRBV7-8 and TRBJ2-7; D might be TRBD2 (6 bases). The CDR3 has 13 amino acids. Germline values: CDR1 SGHVS, CDR2 FQNEAQ. Deletions cut 3 bases from V and 3 bases from J, with 9 bases between. CDR3 sequence (DNA): TGTGCCAGCAGCTTCGGGGGTATCTACGAGCAGTACTTC. This sequence encodes CASSFGGIYEQYF.

The chain combines TRBV7-3 with TRBJ1-1, with 10 bases fitting TRBD1. J lost 2 bases, V lost 2 bases, and 2 bases had no gene match. The CDR3 has 15 residues. Per germline, CDR1 SGHTA and CDR2 FQGTGA. DNA of the CDR3: TGTGCCAGCAGCTTAGGGACAGGGGCAAACACTGAAGCTTTCTTT. This encodes CASSLGTGANTEAFF. Filled out from reference TRBV7-3 and TRBJ1-1, the complete variable domain reads GAGVSQTPSNKVTEKGKYVELRCDPISGHTALYWYRQSLGQGPEFLIYFQGTGAADDSGLPNDRFFAVRPEGSVSTLKIQRTERGDSAVYLCASSLGTGANTEAFFGQGTRLTVV.

This clone was observed once. V usage is TRBV7-6 and J usage is TRBJ2-1; D perhaps matches TRBD1 (5 bases). V was pared by 0 bases and J by 2 bases, with 8 bases between. CDR1 and CDR2 (germline): SGHVS, FNYEAQ. The length of the CDR3 is 15 residues. This CDR3 is CASSLAMGPYNEQFF. In nucleotides, the CDR3 is TGTGCCAGCAGCTTAGCTATGGGGCCCTACAATGAGCAGTTCTTC.

The genes are TRBV12-5 and TRBJ1-3; tentatively, D is TRBD1 (5 bases). The germline V gene has CDR1 LGHNT and CDR2 FRNRAP. The germline V and J ends were trimmed by 1 base and 4 bases, with 17 bases remaining between them. CDR3 size: 17 residues. The CDR3 sequence: CASGLELANGAGNTIYF. CDR3 in DNA: TGTGCTAGTGGTTTGGAACTGGCAAACGGGGCAGGAAACACCATATATTTT.

The CDR3 spells CASRPRVWRGGQSPDTQYF. The CDR3 DNA reads TGTGCCAGCAGACCTAGGGTCTGGCGGGGGGGCCAATCCCCTGATACGCAGTATTTT. The chain employs TRBV7-2 and TRBJ2-3; 9 bases map to TRBD2. Per germline, CDR1 SGHTA and CDR2 FQGNSA. The CDR3 runs to 19 residues. V lost 6 bases, J lost 6 bases, and 22 bases stayed unmatched. The entire variable domain, with the rest obtained from reference TRBV7-2 and TRBJ2-3, is as follows: GAGVSQSPSNKVTEKGKDVELRCDPISGHTALYWYRQSLGQGLEFLIYFQGNSAPDKSGLPSDRFSAERTGGSVSTLTIQRTQQEDSAVYLCASRPRVWRGGQSPDTQYFGPGTRLTVL.

The chain couples TRBV2 to TRBJ2-7; weak D call: TRBD1 (6 bases). The CDR3 is 14 amino acids. Germline V lookup: CDR1 SNHLY, CDR2 FYNNEI. Trimming took off 3 bases at V and 2 bases at J, with 11 bases between the two ends. The CDR3 is CASSESTGAYEQYF. The CDR3 bases are TGTGCCAGCAGTGAGTCGACAGGAGCCTACGAGCAGTACTTC.

V usage is TRBV25-1 and J usage is TRBJ1-3; 7 bases are a match to TRBD1. V lost 7 bases, J lost 6 bases, and 9 bases stayed unmatched. Germline V gives CDR1 MGHDK, CDR2 SYGVNS. This CDR3 contains 14 residues. The CDR3 DNA is TGTGCCAGCACCCTGACAGGGTCGGCAAACACCATATATTTT. Protein: CASTLTGSANTIYF.

This rearrangement joins TRBV5-1 to TRBJ2-7; 9 bases fit TRBD1. Trimming took 6 bases from V and 3 from J; bases not matched to a gene: 10. Germline V gene data show CDR1 as SGHRS and CDR2 as YFSETQ. The CDR3 extends over 15 amino acids. The CDR3 here is CASTLGGQGNYEQYF. In DNA form, the CDR3 reads TGCGCCAGCACCCTGGGGGGACAGGGAAACTACGAGCAGTACTTC.

This clone was counted a single time. The chain combines TRBV7-2 with TRBJ2-5; TRBD1 or TRBD2 may be the D gene (6 bases each). Per the germline V gene, CDR1 is SGHTA and CDR2 is FQGNSA. The CDR3 length is 15 residues. Trimming shortened V by 3 bases and J by 5 bases, and 16 bases separated the two germline ends. CDR3 loop: CASSFQLGGRETQYF. The CDR3 DNA sequence: TGTGCCAGCAGCTTTCAACTAGGGGGGAGGGAGACCCAGTACTTC.

This clone was observed a single time. CDR3 sequence reads: CASSETYSGTLYEQYF. DNA of the CDR3: TGTGCCAGCAGTGAGACCTACTCCGGGACACTCTACGAGCAGTACTTC. The chain has TRBV6-1 and TRBJ2-7, with D possibly TRBD1 on 6 matching bases. CDR1 is MNHNS and CDR2 is SASEGT in the germline V gene. The CDR3 extends over 16 amino acids. V was pared by 3 bases and J by 3 bases, with 18 bases between.